These T cell receptor beta chains were read from a single sample in a study of spatial heterogeneity in lung cancer. TCRdb re-called the 5' RACE reads through MiXCR, storing one row per CDR3 protein. The sample carries roughly 39,000 distinct CDR3 sequences, 6% to 8% recorded once. Sample: PBMCs, taken at surgery. These receptor sequences come from a male donor with early-stage non-small cell lung cancer. The CDR3 runs from the conserved cysteine through the conserved F or W. The order of the fields is J gene, clone size, V gene, D gene, CDR3 DNA, CDR3 protein. The D gene is left open where the match is weak. Expanded clones are given a class, and other clones once, few, many or no size at all.

J: TRBJ1-5
size: few
V: TRBV15
D: NA
DNA: TGTGCCACCAGCAGAGATTCCAGAGGGGGCAATCAGCCCCAGCATTTT
CDR3: CATSRDSRGGNQPQHF

J: TRBJ1-5
size: many
V: TRBV20-1
D: NA
DNA: TGCAGTGCCAGGGACGGGAATCAGCCCCAGCATTTT
CDR3: CSARDGNQPQHF

J: TRBJ2-5
size: few
V: TRBV29-1
D: TRBD2
DNA: TGCAGCGTTGTTTTAACGGGAGGAGCAGGGTACCAAGAGACCCAGTACTTC
CDR3: CSVVLTGGAGYQETQYF

J: TRBJ1-1
size: NA
V: TRBV7-9
D: TRBD1
DNA: TGTGCCAGCATGATAGGGTTAGGGGGCGCGGGGCCTGAAGCTTTCTTT
CDR3: CASMIGLGGAGPEAFF

J: TRBJ2-5
size: NA
V: TRBV20-1
D: NA
DNA: TGCAGTGCTAGAGCCGGACGGAGCCAAGAGACCCAGTACTTC
CDR3: CSARAGRSQETQYF

J: TRBJ2-3
size: NA
V: TRBV7-2
D: NA
DNA: TGTGCCAGCAGCTGGGTCCCTAGCGCGGGGAACACAGATACGCAGTATTTT
CDR3: CASSWVPSAGNTDTQYF

J: TRBJ1-1
size: NA
V: TRBV6-2/TRBV6-3
D: NA
DNA: TGTGCCAGCAGCCGACAGCTAATGAACACTGAAGCTTTCTTT
CDR3: CASSRQLMNTEAFF

J: TRBJ1-1
size: few
V: TRBV19
D: NA
DNA: TGTGCCAGTAGCCAAGACCGCCAGGGAGGGGAAGCTTTCTTT
CDR3: CASSQDRQGGEAFF

J: TRBJ2-1
size: few
V: TRBV20-1
D: TRBD2
DNA: TGCAGTGCTAGGATCGGACTAGCGAGGAATGAGCAGTTCTTC
CDR3: CSARIGLARNEQFF

J: TRBJ1-6
size: many
V: TRBV2
D: TRBD1
DNA: TGTGCCAGCAGCGTCCGACAGGGATCGAGCTCCTATAATTCACCCCTCCACTTT
CDR3: CASSVRQGSSSYNSPLHF

J: TRBJ2-3
size: many
V: TRBV7-7
D: NA
DNA: TGTGCTAGCAGCAAGGACGGCACAGATACGCAGTATTTT
CDR3: CASSKDGTDTQYF

J: TRBJ2-7
size: many
V: TRBV30
D: NA
DNA: TGTGCCTGGGGATTCTACGAGCAGTACTTC
CDR3: CAWGFYEQYF

J: TRBJ1-3
size: many
V: TRBV18
D: NA
DNA: TGTGCCAGCTCACCCCTTGGGAACACCATATATTTT
CDR3: CASSPLGNTIYF